The clone carrying this TCR beta chain has just one count. No antigen is known for it. Assay: immunoSEQ multiplex PCR; the TCRdb copy retains only in-frame clones and omits some. The sample contains around 99,000 clones, about 87% of which appear only once. Healthy donors had no documented immune events, such as infections, while sampled. This CDR3 spans 14 amino acids. Germline CDR1 MDHEN, CDR2 SYDVKM. Deletions cut 2 bases from V and 1 base from J, with 6 bases between. This sample is part of a study of identifying expanded T cells in peripheral blood. Points from the study as a whole: Across healthy donors, higher total template counts meant significantly greater approximately two-week count variance. Over two and four weeks, about 15 and 19 clones changed, versus more than 1 between replicates.

This TCR was sampled from a person aged 18 to 75 in good health. The chain carries TRBV28 and TRBJ1-5; the D gene is possibly TRBD1 (5 bases). Input material: blood. The CDR3 DNA reads TGTGCCAGCAGTTTAGGGGGGAGCAATCAGCCCCAGCATTTT. Protein sequence: CASSLGGSNQPQHF.